The entry below gives a single T cell receptor beta chain sequence along with its context. These data originate in a study of early T cells in non-severe SARS-CoV-2 infection. At the level of the study: The chains were unpaired, and the sequenced material was bulk RNA from unsorted whole blood.

Each cDNA molecule carried a unique molecular identifier. MiXCR was run by TCRdb on the 5' RACE reads, yielding one entry per CDR3 protein. Of 24,000 or so distinct CDR3 sequences in the sample, around 5.4% were seen once. The clonotype originates from an adult who was a healthcare worker with PCR-confirmed SARS-CoV-2 infection or an uninfected control (not recorded which). Input material: whole blood.

CDR3 DNA sequence: TGCGCCAGCAGCTTGGCCGCTTCGGGCAGGGGGTACGAGCAGTACTTC. Translated: CASSLAASGRGYEQYF. The gene calls are TRBV5-1 and TRBJ2-7; 7 bases are a match to TRBD1. The V and J ends lost 0 bases and 4 bases, in that order; junction bases with no gene match: 10. The germline V gene encodes CDR1 SGHRS and CDR2 YFSETQ. The CDR3 runs to 16 residues.